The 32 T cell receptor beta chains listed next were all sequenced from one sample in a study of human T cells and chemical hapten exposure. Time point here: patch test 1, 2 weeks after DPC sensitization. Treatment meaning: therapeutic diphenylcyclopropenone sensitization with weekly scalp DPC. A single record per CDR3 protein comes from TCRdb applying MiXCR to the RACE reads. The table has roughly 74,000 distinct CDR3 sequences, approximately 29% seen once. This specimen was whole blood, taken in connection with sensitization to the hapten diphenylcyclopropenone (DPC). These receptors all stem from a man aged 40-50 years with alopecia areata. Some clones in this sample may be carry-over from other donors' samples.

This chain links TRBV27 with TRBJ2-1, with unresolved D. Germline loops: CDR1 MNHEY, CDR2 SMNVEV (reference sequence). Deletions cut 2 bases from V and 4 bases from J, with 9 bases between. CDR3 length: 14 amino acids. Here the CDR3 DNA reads TGTGCCAGCAGTTTAAGCCCTTTTTACAATGAGCAGTTCTTC. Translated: CASSLSPFYNEQFF.

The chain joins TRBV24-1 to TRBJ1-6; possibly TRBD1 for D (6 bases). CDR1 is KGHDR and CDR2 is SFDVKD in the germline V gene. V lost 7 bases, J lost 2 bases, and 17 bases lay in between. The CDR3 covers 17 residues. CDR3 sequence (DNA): TGTGCCACCAGGCGGACCCTTCGGACAGCCTATAATTCACCCCTCCACTTT. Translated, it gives CATRRTLRTAYNSPLHF.

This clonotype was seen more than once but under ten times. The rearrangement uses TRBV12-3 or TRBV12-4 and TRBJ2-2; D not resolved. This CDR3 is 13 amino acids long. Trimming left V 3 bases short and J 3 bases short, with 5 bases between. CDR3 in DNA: TGTGCCAGCAGTTTCGACTACACCGGGGAGCTGTTTTTT. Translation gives CASSFDYTGELFF.

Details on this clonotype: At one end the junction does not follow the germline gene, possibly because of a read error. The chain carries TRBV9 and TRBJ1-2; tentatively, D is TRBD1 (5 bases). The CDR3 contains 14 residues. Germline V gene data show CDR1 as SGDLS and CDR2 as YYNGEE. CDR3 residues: CASSAGTPSYRYTF. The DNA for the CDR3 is TGTGCCAGCAGTGCCGGGACCCCGAGCTATCGCTACACCTTC.

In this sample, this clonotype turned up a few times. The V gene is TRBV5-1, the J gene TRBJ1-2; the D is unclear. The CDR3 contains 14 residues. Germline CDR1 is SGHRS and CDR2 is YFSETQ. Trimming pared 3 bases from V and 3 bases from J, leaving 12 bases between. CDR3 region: CASSYLNGDYGYTF. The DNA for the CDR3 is TGCGCCAGCAGCTATTTGAACGGAGACTATGGCTACACCTTC.

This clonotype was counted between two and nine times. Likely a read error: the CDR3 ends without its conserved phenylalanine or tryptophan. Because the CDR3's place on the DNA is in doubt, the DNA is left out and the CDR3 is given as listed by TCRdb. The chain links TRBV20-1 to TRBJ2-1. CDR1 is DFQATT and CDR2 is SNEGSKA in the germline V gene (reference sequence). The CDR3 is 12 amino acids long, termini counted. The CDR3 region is CSARVGALDRSS.

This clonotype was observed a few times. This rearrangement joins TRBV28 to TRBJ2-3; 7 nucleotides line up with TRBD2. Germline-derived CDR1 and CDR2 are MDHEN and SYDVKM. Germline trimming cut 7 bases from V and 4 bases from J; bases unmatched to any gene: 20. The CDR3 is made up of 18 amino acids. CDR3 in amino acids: CASIREGLGSLESDTQYF. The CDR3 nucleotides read TGTGCCAGCATTAGGGAGGGGTTAGGGAGCCTGGAGTCAGATACGCAGTATTTT.

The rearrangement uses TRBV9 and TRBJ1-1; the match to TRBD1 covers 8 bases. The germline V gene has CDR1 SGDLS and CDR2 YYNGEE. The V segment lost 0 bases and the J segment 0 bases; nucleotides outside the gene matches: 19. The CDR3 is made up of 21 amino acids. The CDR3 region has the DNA TGTGCCAGCAGCGTAGATTATAGACGTGGGAAGGGGACAGGCATGAACACTGAAGCTTTCTTT. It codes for CASSVDYRRGKGTGMNTEAFF. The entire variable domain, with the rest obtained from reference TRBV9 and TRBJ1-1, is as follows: DSGVTQTPKHLITATGQRVTLRCSPRSGDLSVYWYQQSLDQGLQFLIQYYNGEERAKGNILERFSAQQFPDLHSELNLSSLELGDSALYFCASSVDYRRGKGTGMNTEAFFGQGTRLTVV.

The CDR3 loop is CASSATNSNQPQHF. The CDR3 DNA follows: TGTGCCAGCAGCGCAACCAATAGCAATCAGCCCCAGCATTTT. The rearrangement links TRBV6-6 to TRBJ1-5; D call uncertain. The ends were cut back, 6 bases at V and 0 bases at J, with 9 bases in the middle. CDR3 length equals 14 residues. Germline V lookup: CDR1 MNHNY, CDR2 SVGAGI (reference sequence).

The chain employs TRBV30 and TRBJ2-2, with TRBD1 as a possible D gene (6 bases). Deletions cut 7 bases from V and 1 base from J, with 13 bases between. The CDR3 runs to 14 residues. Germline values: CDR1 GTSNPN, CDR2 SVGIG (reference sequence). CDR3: CASQGSLNTGELFF. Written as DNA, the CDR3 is TGTGCCTCACAGGGATCTTTGAACACCGGGGAGCTGTTTTTT.

DNA of the CDR3: TGTGCCAGCCGGTTTATGACTAGCGGGCAAGAGACCCAGTACTTC. Residues: CASRFMTSGQETQYF. The rearrangement joins TRBV5-6 to TRBJ2-5; 10 nucleotides align to TRBD2. CDR1 SGHDT and CDR2 YYEEEE come from the germline V gene. J lost 2 bases, V lost 7 bases, and 8 bases had no gene match. This CDR3 region has 15 residues.

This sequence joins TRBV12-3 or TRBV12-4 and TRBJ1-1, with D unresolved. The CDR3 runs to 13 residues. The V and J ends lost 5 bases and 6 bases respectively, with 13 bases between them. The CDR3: CASSPRLTAEAFF. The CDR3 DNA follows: TGTGCCAGCAGTCCCAGACTGACCGCTGAAGCTTTCTTT.

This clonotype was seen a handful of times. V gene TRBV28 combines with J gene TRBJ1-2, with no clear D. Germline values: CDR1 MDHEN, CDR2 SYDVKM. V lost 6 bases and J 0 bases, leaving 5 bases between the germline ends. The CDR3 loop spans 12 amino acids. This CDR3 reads CASRKANYGYTF. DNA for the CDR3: TGTGCCAGCAGGAAAGCTAACTATGGCTACACCTTC.

The CDR3 DNA reads as TGTGCCAGCAGCTTGACAGGGGGCGGAAGCTATGGCTACACCTTC. It yields the protein CASSLTGGGSYGYTF. The genes are TRBV5-4 and TRBJ1-2; 9 bases are shared with TRBD1. The CDR3 sequence is 15 residues long. V lost 1 base and J lost 4; bases outside the gene matches: 5. Germline CDR1 is SGHNT and CDR2 is YYREEE (reference sequence).

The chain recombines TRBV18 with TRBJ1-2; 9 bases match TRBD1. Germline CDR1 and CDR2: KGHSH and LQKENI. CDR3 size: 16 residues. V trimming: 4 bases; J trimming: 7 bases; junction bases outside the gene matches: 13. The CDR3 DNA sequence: TGTGCCAGCTCACGCCCGGGACAGGGAATAGAGGGTGGCTACACCTTC. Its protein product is CASSRPGQGIEGGYTF.

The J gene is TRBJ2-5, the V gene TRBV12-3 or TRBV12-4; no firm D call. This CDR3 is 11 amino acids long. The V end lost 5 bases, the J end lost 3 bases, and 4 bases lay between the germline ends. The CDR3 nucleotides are TGTGCCAGCAGTCAAAAAGAGACCCAGTACTTC. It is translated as CASSQKETQYF.

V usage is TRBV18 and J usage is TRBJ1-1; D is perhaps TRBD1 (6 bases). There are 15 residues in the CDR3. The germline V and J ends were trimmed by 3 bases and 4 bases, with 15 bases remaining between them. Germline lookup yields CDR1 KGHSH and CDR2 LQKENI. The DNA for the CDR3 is TGTGCCAGCTCACCTGCGGGGGGCTGGTCCACTGAAGCTTTCTTT. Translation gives CASSPAGGWSTEAFF.

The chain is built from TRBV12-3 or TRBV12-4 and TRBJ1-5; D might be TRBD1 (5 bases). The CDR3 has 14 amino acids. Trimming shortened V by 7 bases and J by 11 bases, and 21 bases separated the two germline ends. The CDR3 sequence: CASTLSATGGSQHF. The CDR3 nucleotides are TGTGCCAGCACCCTCAGTGCCACAGGAGGGTCCCAGCATTTT.

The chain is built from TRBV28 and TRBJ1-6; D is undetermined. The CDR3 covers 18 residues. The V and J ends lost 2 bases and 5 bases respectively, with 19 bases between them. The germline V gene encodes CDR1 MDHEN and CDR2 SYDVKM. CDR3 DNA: TGTGCCAGCAGTTTACGGTATTCTGTGCAGGCAGATAATTCACCCCTCCACTTT. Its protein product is CASSLRYSVQADNSPLHF.

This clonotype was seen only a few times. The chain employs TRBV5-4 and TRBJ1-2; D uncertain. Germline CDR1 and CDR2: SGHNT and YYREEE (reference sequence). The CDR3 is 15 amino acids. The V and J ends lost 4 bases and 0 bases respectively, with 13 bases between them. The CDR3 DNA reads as TGTGCCAGCAGCCTATACAGACGTTCTAACTATGGCTACACCTTC. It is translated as CASSLYRRSNYGYTF.

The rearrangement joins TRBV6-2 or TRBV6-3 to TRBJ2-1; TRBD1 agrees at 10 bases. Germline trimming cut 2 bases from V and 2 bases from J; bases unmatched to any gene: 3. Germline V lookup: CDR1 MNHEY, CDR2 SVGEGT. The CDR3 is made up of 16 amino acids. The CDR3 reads CASSYMGQGTYNEQFF. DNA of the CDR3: TGTGCCAGCAGTTACATGGGACAGGGGACCTACAATGAGCAGTTCTTC.

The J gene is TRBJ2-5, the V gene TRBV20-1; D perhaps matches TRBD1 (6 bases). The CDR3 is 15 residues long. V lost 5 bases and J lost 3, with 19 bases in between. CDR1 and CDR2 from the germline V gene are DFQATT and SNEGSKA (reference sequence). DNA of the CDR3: TGCAGTGCTGGGCCCCCAGGGGTAGAGAAAGAGACCCAGTACTTC. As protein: CSAGPPGVEKETQYF.

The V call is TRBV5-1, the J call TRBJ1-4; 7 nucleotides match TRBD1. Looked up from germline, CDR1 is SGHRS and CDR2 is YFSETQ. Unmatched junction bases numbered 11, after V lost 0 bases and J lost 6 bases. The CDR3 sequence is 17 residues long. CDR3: CASSLVPPGQRDEKLFF. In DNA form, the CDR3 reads TGCGCCAGCAGCTTGGTCCCACCGGGACAGCGAGATGAAAAACTGTTTTTT. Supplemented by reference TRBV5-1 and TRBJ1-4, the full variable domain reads KAGVTQTPRYLIKTRGQQVTLSCSPISGHRSVSWYQQTPGQGLQFLFEYFSETQRNKGNFPGRFSGRQFSNSRSEMNVSTLELGDSALYLCASSLVPPGQRDEKLFFGSGTQLSVL.

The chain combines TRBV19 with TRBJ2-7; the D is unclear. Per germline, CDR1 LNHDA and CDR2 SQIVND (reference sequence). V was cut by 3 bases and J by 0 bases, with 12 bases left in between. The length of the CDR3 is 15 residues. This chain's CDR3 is CASSIFVASSYEQYF. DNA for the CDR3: TGTGCCAGTAGTATCTTCGTGGCTAGCTCCTACGAGCAGTACTTC.

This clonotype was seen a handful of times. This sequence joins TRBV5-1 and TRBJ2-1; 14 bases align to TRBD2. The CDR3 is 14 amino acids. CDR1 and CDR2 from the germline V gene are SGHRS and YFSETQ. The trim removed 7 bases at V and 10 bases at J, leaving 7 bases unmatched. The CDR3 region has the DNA TGCGCCAGCGGGACTAGCGGGAGCTCTAGGGAGCAGTTCTTC. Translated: CASGTSGSSREQFF. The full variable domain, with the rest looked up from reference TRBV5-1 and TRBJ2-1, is KAGVTQTPRYLIKTRGQQVTLSCSPISGHRSVSWYQQTPGQGLQFLFEYFSETQRNKGNFPGRFSGRQFSNSRSEMNVSTLELGDSALYLCASGTSGSSREQFFGPGTRLTVL.

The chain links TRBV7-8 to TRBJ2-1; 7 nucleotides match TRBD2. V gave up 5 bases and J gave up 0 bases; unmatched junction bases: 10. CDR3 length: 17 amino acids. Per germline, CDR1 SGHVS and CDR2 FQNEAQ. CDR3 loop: CASSAGTSVASYNEQFF. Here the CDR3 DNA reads TGTGCCAGCAGCGCCGGAACTAGCGTTGCCTCCTACAATGAGCAGTTCTTC. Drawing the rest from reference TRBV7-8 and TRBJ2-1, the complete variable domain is GAGVSQSPRYKVAKRGQDVALRCDPISGHVSLFWYQQALGQGPEFLTYFQNEAQLDKSGLPSDRFFAERPEGSVSTLKIQRTQQEDSAVYLCASSAGTSVASYNEQFFGPGTRLTVL.

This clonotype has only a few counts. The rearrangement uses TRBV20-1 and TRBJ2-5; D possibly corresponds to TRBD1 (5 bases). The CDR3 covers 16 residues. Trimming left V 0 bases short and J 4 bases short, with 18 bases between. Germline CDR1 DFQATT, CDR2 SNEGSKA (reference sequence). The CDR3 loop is CSARDPQRGRGETQYF. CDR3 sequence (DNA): TGCAGTGCTAGAGATCCTCAAAGGGGAAGGGGAGAGACCCAGTACTTC.

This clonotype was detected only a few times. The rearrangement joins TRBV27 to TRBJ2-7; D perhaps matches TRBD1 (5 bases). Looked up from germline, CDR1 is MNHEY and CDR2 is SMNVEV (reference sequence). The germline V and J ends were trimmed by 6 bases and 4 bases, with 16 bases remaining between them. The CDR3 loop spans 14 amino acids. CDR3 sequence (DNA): TGTGCCAGCAGCCTATTGGGGCTCGAGTACGAGCAGTACTTC. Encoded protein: CASSLLGLEYEQYF.

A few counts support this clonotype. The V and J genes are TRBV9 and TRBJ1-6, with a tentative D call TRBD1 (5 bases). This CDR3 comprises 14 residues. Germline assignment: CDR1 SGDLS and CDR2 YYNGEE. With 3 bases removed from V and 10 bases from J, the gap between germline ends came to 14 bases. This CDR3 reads CASSAGPELSPLHF. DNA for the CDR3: TGTGCCAGCAGCGCGGGACCCGAACTGTCACCCCTCCACTTT.

For the CDR3, the DNA is TGTGCCATAAGACAGGGGGGCTCCTACAATGAGCAGTTCTTC. It codes for CAIRQGGSYNEQFF. This chain links TRBV10-3 with TRBJ2-1; 9 positions match TRBD1. V lost 9 bases and J lost 0; bases outside the gene matches: 3. CDR1 ENHRY and CDR2 SYGVKD come from the germline V gene. This CDR3 has 14 residues.

The CDR3 DNA reads TGTGCCAGCAGCCGGGACCTCCCGTCGCAGTATTTT. Translation gives CASSRDLPSQYF. V and J are TRBV7-2 and TRBJ2-3, with D perhaps TRBD1 or TRBD2 (5 bases each). The germline V and J ends were trimmed by 5 bases and 10 bases, with 13 bases remaining between them. The CDR3 has 12 amino acids. CDR1 and CDR2 (germline): SGHTA, FQGNSA.

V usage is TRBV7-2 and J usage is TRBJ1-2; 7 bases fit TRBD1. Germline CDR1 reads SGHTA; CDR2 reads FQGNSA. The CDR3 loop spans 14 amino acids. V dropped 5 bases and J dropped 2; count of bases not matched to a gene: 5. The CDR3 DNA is TGTGCCAGCAGCCGAAAACAGGGGAACTATGGCTACACCTTC. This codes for CASSRKQGNYGYTF.